The 8 T cell receptor beta chains given below trace back to one sample, sequenced in a study of identical twins (dated by TCRdb to between 2015 and 2016). The method was 5' RACE. The listed sequencing device is Illumina HiSeq 2000. TCRdb applied fastp at Q25 and MiXCR to the public reads, then kept only in-frame beta chains. Rows merge per CDR3 protein into single entries with the most common DNA and genes. Present in this sample are roughly 230,000 distinct CDR3 sequences, about 9% of which were seen just once. The ten most abundant clones make up roughly 3% of the sample. These data are also associated with another study on yellow fever vaccine responses in identical twins.

Sequences were obtained from CD8+ T cells sorted from blood. These receptors all come from a woman aged 18-30 years in good health.

The sample holds many counts of this clonotype. V is TRBV11-2 and J is TRBJ1-1, with D possibly matching TRBD1 (6 bases). The CDR3 spans 17 residues. The V gene's germline CDR1 is SGHAT and CDR2 FQNNGV. Between the trimmed V and J ends, which lost 5 bases and 4 bases, there was a span of 23 bases. The DNA of the CDR3 is TGTGCCAGCAGCCCTCGTTCGACAGGTGGTATCCTCACTGAAGCTTTCTTT. As protein: CASSPRSTGGILTEAFF.

There are many counts of this clonotype. The chain carries TRBV27 and TRBJ2-3; no firm D call. The germline CDR1 and CDR2 sequences are MNHEY and SMNVEV (reference sequence). The CDR3 consists of 14 residues. The V and J ends lost 4 bases and 1 base respectively, with 9 bases between them. As DNA, the CDR3 is TGTGCCAGCAGTTCCCGGCAGCGCACAGATACGCAGTATTTT. Translating it yields CASSSRQRTDTQYF.

As DNA, the CDR3 is TGTGCCAGCACCGACGGACTTAATGAAAAACTGTTTTTT. It specifies CASTDGLNEKLFF. The chain couples TRBV7-6 to TRBJ1-4; D is unclear. Between the trimmed V and J ends, which lost 7 bases and 4 bases, there was a span of 10 bases. Germline CDR1 and CDR2: SGHVS and FNYEAQ. CDR3 length: 13 amino acids.

The rearrangement links TRBV29-1 to TRBJ2-1; 13 bases fit TRBD2. CDR1 and CDR2 from the germline V gene are SQVTM and ANQGSEA. The CDR3 runs 17 residues. V was pared by 0 bases and J by 6 bases, with 8 bases of the junction left unmatched. CDR3 in amino acids: CSVEEGRTSGSPNEQFF. CDR3 DNA sequence: TGCAGCGTTGAAGAAGGGAGGACTAGCGGGAGCCCCAATGAGCAGTTCTTC.

This clonotype was counted a few times. This rearrangement joins TRBV4-2 to TRBJ2-7, with unresolved D. Germline V gene data show CDR1 as LGHNA and CDR2 as YNFKEQ. Trimming stripped 1 base from V and 6 bases from J, with 10 bases between. The CDR3 contains 13 residues. This CDR3 reads CASSQGPGLEQYF. As DNA, the CDR3 is TGTGCCAGCAGCCAAGGACCTGGTCTCGAGCAGTACTTC.

This chain links TRBV20-1 with TRBJ2-3, with TRBD2 as a possible D gene (5 bases). CDR3 length equals 15 residues. V was shortened by 0 bases and J by 0 bases, with 10 bases between the two germline ends. Per the germline V gene, CDR1 is DFQATT and CDR2 is SNEGSKA (reference sequence). The CDR3 spells CSARDFGESTDTQYF. CDR3 nucleotides: TGCAGTGCTAGAGACTTTGGGGAGAGCACAGATACGCAGTATTTT.

The rearrangement joins TRBV12-3 or TRBV12-4 to TRBJ2-3; 7 bases fit TRBD1. J lost 6 bases, V lost 1 base, and 7 bases had no gene match. The CDR3 length is 15 residues. CDR3 DNA sequence: TGTGCCAGCAGTTTAGATTGGACAGGATCGGATACGCAGTATTTT. This sequence encodes CASSLDWTGSDTQYF.

This clonotype was seen only a few times. The chain is built from TRBV27 and TRBJ1-5; D unclear. Trimming cost V 4 bases and J 5 bases, with 9 bases left between them. The CDR3 extends over 13 amino acids. The germline V gene has CDR1 MNHEY and CDR2 SMNVEV (reference sequence). CDR3 coding DNA: TGTGCCAGCAGTTATAACAGTTATCAGCCCCAGCATTTT. This codes for CASSYNSYQPQHF.